This T cell receptor (beta chain) was recorded in a study of T cell responses to AZD1222 COVID-19 vaccine. Study-wide results and caveats: An increase in Spike-specific TCR breadth and depth was observed after two AZD1222 doses. Mapped onto spike, vaccine-associated CD4 TCRs spanned it and were dominant at 160-218 and 743-854. The number of AZD1222 recipients seropositive at baseline was only 5 to 7.

Note on this clone: No antigen is known for it.

TCRdb keeps only in-frame clones here, not all; method: immunoSEQ multiplex PCR. Here the sample spans about 97,000 clones, over 75% being singletons. The length of the CDR3 is 13 residues. Germline loops: CDR1 DFQATT, CDR2 SNEGSKA (reference sequence). Trimming left V 3 bases short and J 0 bases short, with 8 bases between. The receptor comes from an adult in good health. The specimen comprised peripheral blood, sampled on day 0 of AZD1222 vaccination. The chain couples TRBV20-1 to TRBJ1-1; D unresolved. CDR3 in amino acids: CSASSWVNTEAFF. CDR3 DNA sequence: TGCAGTGCTAGTTCGTGGGTGAACACTGAAGCTTTCTTT.